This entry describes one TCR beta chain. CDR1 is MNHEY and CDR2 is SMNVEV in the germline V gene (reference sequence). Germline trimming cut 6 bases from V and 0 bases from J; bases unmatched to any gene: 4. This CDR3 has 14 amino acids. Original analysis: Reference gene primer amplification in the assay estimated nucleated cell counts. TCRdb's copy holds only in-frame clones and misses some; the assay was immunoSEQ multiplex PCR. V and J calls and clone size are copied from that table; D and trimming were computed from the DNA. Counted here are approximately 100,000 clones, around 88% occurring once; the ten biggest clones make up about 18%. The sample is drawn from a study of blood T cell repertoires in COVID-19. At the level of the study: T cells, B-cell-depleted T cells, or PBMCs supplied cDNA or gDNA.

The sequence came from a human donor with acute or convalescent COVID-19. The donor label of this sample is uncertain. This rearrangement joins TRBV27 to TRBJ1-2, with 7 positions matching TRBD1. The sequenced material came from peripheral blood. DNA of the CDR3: TGTGCCAGCAGACCCGGGACAGCTAACTATGGCTACACCTTC. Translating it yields CASRPGTANYGYTF.